This TCR beta chain was recorded in a study of cytomegalovirus exposure and HLA in healthy donors. Points from the study as a whole: As was reported, the classifier diagnosed cytomegalovirus status with high specificity and sensitivity.

The assay was immunoSEQ multiplex PCR, and TCRdb's table has in-frame clones only and misses some. The sample yields over 85,000 clones, around 90% seen once. The donors were part of the 120-subject validation cohort, which stood apart from the approximately 630-subject first cohort. Comments on this clone: The antigen remains unidentified.

Sequencing was carried out using PBMCs. This clonotype was obtained from a woman aged 18-29 years in good health and CMV-seronegative.

In DNA form, the CDR3 reads TGTGCCAGCAGCACTAGCGGGGGGAACCAAGAGACCCAGTACTTC. It translates to CASSTSGGNQETQYF. V and J are TRBV5-4 and TRBJ2-5, with 12 bases that match TRBD2. The V and J ends lost 4 bases and 0 bases, in that order; junction bases with no gene match: 1. Germline V CDR1 and CDR2: SGHNT, YYREEE (reference sequence). The CDR3 contains 15 residues.